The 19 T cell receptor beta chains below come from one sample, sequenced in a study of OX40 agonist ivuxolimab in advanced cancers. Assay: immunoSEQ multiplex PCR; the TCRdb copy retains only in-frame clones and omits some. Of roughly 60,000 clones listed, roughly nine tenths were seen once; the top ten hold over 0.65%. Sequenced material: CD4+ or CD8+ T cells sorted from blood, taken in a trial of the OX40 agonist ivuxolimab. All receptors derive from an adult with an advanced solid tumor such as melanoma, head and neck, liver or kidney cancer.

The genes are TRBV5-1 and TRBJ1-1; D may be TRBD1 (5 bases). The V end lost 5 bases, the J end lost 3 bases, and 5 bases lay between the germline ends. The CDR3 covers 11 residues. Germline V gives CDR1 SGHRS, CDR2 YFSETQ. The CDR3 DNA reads TGCGCCAGCAGGGGGGACACTGAAGCTTTCTTT. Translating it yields CASRGDTEAFF. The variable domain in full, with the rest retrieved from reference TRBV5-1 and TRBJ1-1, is KAGVTQTPRYLIKTRGQQVTLSCSPISGHRSVSWYQQTPGQGLQFLFEYFSETQRNKGNFPGRFSGRQFSNSRSEMNVSTLELGDSALYLCASRGDTEAFFGQGTRLTVV.

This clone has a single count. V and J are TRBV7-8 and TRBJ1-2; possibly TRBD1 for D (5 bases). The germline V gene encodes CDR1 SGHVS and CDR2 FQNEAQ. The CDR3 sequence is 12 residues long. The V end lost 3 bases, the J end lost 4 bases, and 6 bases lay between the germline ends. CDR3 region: CASSLGGYGYTF. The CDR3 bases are TGTGCCAGCAGCTTGGGGGGCTATGGCTACACCTTC.

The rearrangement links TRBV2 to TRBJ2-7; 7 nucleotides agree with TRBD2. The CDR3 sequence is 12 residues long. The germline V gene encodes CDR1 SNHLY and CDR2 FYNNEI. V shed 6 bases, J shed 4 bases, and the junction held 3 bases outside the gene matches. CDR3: CASRLAKYEQYF. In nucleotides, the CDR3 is TGTGCCAGCAGACTAGCGAAGTACGAGCAGTACTTC.

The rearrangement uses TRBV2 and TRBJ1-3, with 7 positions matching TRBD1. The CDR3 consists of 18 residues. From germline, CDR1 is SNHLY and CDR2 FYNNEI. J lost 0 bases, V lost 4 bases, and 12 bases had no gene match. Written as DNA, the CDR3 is TGTGCCAGCAGTGGGAACAGGGGATTTAGGGTCTCTGGAAACACCATATATTTT. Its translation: CASSGNRGFRVSGNTIYF.

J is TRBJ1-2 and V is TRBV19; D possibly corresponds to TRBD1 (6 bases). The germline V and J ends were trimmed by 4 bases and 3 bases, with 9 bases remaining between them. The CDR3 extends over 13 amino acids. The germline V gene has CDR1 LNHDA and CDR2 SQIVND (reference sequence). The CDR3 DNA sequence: TGTGCCAGTAGTAGACAGGACGACTATGGCTACACCTTC. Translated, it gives CASSRQDDYGYTF.

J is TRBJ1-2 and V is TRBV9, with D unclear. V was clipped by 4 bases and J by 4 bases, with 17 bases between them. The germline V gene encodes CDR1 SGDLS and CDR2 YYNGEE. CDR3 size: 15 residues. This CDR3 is CASSPSRGLSYGYTF. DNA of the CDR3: TGTGCCAGCAGCCCAAGCCGGGGTCTGAGCTATGGCTACACCTTC.

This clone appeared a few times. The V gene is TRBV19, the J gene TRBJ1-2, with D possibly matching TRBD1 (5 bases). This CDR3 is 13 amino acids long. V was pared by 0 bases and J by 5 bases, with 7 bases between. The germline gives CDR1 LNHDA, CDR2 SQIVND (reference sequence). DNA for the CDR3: TGTGCCAGTAGTATAGAGGGACGGTATGGCTACACCTTC. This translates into CASSIEGRYGYTF.

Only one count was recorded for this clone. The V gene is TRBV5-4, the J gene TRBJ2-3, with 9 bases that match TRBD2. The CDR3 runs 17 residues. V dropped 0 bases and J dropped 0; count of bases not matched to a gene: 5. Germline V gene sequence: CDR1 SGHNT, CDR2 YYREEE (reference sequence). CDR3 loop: CASSLVSLAGSTDTQYF. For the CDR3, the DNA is TGTGCCAGCAGCTTGGTCTCCCTAGCGGGGAGCACAGATACGCAGTATTTT.

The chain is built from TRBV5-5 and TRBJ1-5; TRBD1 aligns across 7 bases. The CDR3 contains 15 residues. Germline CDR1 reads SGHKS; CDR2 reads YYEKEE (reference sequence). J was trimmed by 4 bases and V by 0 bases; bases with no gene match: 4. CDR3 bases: TGTGCCAGCAGCTTGGGTCCAGGGGGAAATCAGCCCCAGCATTTT. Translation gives CASSLGPGGNQPQHF.

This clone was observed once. CDR3 sequence (DNA): TGCGCCAGCAGCTTGACCCGGGACAGACCTAGCACAGATACGCAGTATTTT. Residues: CASSLTRDRPSTDTQYF. The V call is TRBV5-1, the J call TRBJ2-3; 7 positions agree with TRBD1. The CDR3 spans 17 residues. Germline V CDR1 and CDR2: SGHRS, YFSETQ. V trimming: 1 base; J trimming: 0 bases; junction bases outside the gene matches: 8. Using reference TRBV5-1 and TRBJ2-3 for the parts outside the CDR3, the full variable domain is KAGVTQTPRYLIKTRGQQVTLSCSPISGHRSVSWYQQTPGQGLQFLFEYFSETQRNKGNFPGRFSGRQFSNSRSEMNVSTLELGDSALYLCASSLTRDRPSTDTQYFGPGTRLTVL.

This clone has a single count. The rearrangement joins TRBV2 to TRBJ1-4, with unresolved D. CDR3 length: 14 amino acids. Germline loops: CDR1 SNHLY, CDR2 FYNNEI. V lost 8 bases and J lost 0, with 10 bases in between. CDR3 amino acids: CASRPGATNEKLFF. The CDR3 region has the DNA TGTGCCAGCCGGCCAGGTGCAACTAATGAAAAACTGTTTTTT.

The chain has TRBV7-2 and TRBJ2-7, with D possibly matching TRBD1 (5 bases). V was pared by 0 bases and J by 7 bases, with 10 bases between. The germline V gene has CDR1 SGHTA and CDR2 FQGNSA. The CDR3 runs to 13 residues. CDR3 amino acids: CASSLAGQGEQYF. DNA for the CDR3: TGTGCCAGCAGCTTAGCCGGTCAGGGTGAGCAGTACTTC.

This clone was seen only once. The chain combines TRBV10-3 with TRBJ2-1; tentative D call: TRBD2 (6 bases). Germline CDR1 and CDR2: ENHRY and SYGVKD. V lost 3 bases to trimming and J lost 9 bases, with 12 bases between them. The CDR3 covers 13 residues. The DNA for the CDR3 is TGTGCCATCAGTGACAGGGACTCGGGTGAGCAGTTCTTC. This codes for CAISDRDSGEQFF.

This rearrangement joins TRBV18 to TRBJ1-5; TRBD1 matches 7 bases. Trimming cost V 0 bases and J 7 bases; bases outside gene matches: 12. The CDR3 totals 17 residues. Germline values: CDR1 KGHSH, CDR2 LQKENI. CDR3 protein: CASSPPGTVGVMQPQHF. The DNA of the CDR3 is TGTGCCAGCTCACCACCAGGGACAGTGGGGGTAATGCAGCCCCAGCATTTT. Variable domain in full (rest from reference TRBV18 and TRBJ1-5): NAGVMQNPRHLVRRRGQEARLRCSPMKGHSHVYWYRQLPEEGLKFMVYLQKENIIDESGMPKERFSAEFPKEGPSILRIQQVVRGDSAAYFCASSPPGTVGVMQPQHFGDGTRLSIL.

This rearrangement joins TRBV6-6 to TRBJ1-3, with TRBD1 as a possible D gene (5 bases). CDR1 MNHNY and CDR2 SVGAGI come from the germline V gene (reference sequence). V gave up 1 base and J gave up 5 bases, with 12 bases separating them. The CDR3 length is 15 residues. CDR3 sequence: CASSYWQGERNTIYF. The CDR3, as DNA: TGTGCCAGCAGTTACTGGCAGGGAGAAAGAAACACCATATATTTT.

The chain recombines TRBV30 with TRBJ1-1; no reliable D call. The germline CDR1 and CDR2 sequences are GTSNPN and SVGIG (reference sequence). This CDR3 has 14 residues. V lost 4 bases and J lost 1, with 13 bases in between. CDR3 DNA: TGTGCCTGGAATGCAGGCGTTACGAACACTGAAGCTTTCTTT. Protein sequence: CAWNAGVTNTEAFF.

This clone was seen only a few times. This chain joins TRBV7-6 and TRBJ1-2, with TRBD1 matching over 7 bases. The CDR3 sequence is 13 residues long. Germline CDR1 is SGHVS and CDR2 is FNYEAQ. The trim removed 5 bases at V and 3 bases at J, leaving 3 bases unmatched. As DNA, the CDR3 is TGTGCCAGCAGCCCTACAGGGGACTATGGCTACACCTTC. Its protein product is CASSPTGDYGYTF. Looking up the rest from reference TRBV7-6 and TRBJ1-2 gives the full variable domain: GAGVSQSPRYKVTKRGQDVALRCDPISGHVSLYWYRQALGQGPEFLTYFNYEAQQDKSGLPNDRFSAERPEGSISTLTIQRTEQRDSAMYRCASSPTGDYGYTFGSGTRLTVV.

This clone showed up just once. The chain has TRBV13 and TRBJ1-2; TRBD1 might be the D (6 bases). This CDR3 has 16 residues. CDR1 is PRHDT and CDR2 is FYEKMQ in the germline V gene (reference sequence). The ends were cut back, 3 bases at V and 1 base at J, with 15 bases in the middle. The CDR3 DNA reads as TGTGCCAGCAGCTTGTACGGGACACAAATTAACTATGGCTACACCTTC. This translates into CASSLYGTQINYGYTF.

The CDR3 spells CASSPDRGAEQFF. The CDR3 region has the DNA TGTGCCAGCTCACCCGACAGGGGGGCTGAGCAGTTCTTC. The J gene is TRBJ2-1, the V gene TRBV18, with 9 bases aligning to TRBD1. The CDR3 covers 13 residues. Germline V gives CDR1 KGHSH, CDR2 LQKENI. After removal of 3 bases from V and 9 bases from J, the junction contained 3 bases not matched to a gene.